Below, 28 T cell receptor beta chains from the same sample are listed, as sequenced in a study of spatial heterogeneity in lung cancer. The time point denotes: sample taken at primary tumor resection. Whole RNA was taken from tumor, nontumor lung or frozen PBMC; it was then sequenced unsorted. TCRdb re-called the 5' RACE reads with MiXCR, one entry per CDR3 protein. This sample yields almost 75,000 distinct CDR3 sequences, of which 13% are seen a single time; over 5.5% belongs to the top ten. The sample in question was PBMCs, obtained at surgery. The source is a male donor with early-stage non-small cell lung cancer.

The chain has TRBV7-9 and TRBJ2-2, with D unclear. The CDR3 has 15 residues. Trimming removed 7 bases at V and 4 bases at J, with 16 bases between. CDR1 is SEHNR, CDR2 FQNEAQ, per germline (reference sequence). Here the CDR3 DNA reads TGTGCCAGCACCGTGGAGCTAGAGGCCACCGGGGAGCTGTTTTTT. The encoded protein is CASTVELEATGELFF. Variable domain in full (rest from reference TRBV7-9 and TRBJ2-2): DTGVSQNPRHKITKRGQNVTFRCDPISEHNRLYWYRQTLGQGPEFLTYFQNEAQLEKSRLLSDRFSAERPKGSFSTLEIQRTEQGDSAMYLCASTVELEATGELFFGEGSRLTVL.

This clonotype was recorded many times. The genes are TRBV27 and TRBJ1-5, with D hard to call. Trimming left V 8 bases short and J 2 bases short, with 13 bases between. The CDR3 length is 14 residues. Germline-derived CDR1 and CDR2 are MNHEY and SMNVEV (reference sequence). The CDR3, as DNA: TGTGCCAGCTCCTTGGGGATGGGCAATCAGCCCCAGCATTTT. Its protein is CASSLGMGNQPQHF.

The J gene is TRBJ2-1, the V gene TRBV24-1; TRBD2 might be the D (5 bases). The CDR3 has 13 residues. V lost 4 bases and J lost 4, with 7 bases in between. Germline CDR1 is KGHDR and CDR2 is SFDVKD. CDR3 sequence (DNA): TGTGCCACCAGTGACCCGGGATACAATGAGCAGTTCTTC. The encoded protein is CATSDPGYNEQFF.

This clonotype was observed a few times. The chain recombines TRBV11-2 with TRBJ2-2, with 11 bases fitting TRBD2. Germline V lookup: CDR1 SGHAT, CDR2 FQNNGV. V lost 5 bases to trimming and J lost 0 bases; unmatched junction nucleotides: 8. This CDR3 contains 18 residues. CDR3 sequence: CASSTRTSGYANTGELFF. Written as DNA, the CDR3 is TGTGCCAGCAGCACCCGGACTAGCGGGTACGCGAACACCGGGGAGCTGTTTTTT.

This clonotype was counted at least ten times. This rearrangement joins TRBV5-1 to TRBJ2-5; no definite D call. Germline V lookup: CDR1 SGHRS, CDR2 YFSETQ. V was trimmed by 1 base and J by 5 bases, leaving 12 bases between them. This CDR3 has 14 amino acids. The CDR3 loop reads CASSLRADLETQYF. In DNA, the CDR3 is TGCGCCAGCAGCTTGAGGGCGGATCTGGAGACCCAGTACTTC. Full variable domain (remainder filled in from reference TRBV5-1 and TRBJ2-5): KAGVTQTPRYLIKTRGQQVTLSCSPISGHRSVSWYQQTPGQGLQFLFEYFSETQRNKGNFPGRFSGRQFSNSRSEMNVSTLELGDSALYLCASSLRADLETQYFGPGTRLLVL.

This clonotype came up a few times. J is TRBJ2-2 and V is TRBV7-6; D call uncertain. Trimming took 1 base from V and 4 from J, leaving 13 bases between them. Germline values: CDR1 SGHVS, CDR2 FNYEAQ. CDR3 length: 16 amino acids. Here the CDR3 reads CASSLESSLLTGELFF. CDR3 sequence (DNA): TGTGCCAGCAGCTTAGAGTCTTCGCTTCTCACCGGGGAGCTGTTTTTT.

The V and J genes are TRBV6-1 and TRBJ2-3; 11 bases match TRBD2. Trimming cost V 7 bases and J 5 bases; bases outside gene matches: 8. The CDR3 runs 15 residues. The V gene's germline CDR1 is MNHNS and CDR2 SASEGT. The CDR3 sequence is CASKRTSGRIDTQYF. The DNA of the CDR3 is TGTGCCAGCAAGCGTACTAGCGGGAGAATAGATACGCAGTATTTT.

This clonotype was counted ten times or more. The chain employs TRBV9 and TRBJ1-1, with a possible D match to TRBD1 (6 bases). The CDR3 runs 14 residues. In germline, CDR1 is SGDLS, CDR2 YYNGEE. Between the trimmed V and J ends, which lost 0 bases and 7 bases, there was a span of 13 bases. The CDR3 here is CASSVGTDTYEAFF. CDR3 bases: TGTGCCAGCAGCGTAGGGACAGACACCTATGAAGCTTTCTTT.

V usage is TRBV4-2 and J usage is TRBJ2-1; a weak D match, TRBD2 (5 bases). The CDR3 length is 16 residues. Germline V lookup: CDR1 LGHNA, CDR2 YNFKEQ. V lost 0 bases and J 4 bases, leaving 13 bases between the germline ends. CDR3 sequence reads: CASSQEGRLLYNEQFF. As DNA, the CDR3 is TGTGCCAGCAGCCAAGAAGGGCGACTACTATACAATGAGCAGTTCTTC.

This chain links TRBV19 with TRBJ1-5; D gene unclear. Trimming left V 10 bases short and J 0 bases short, with 13 bases between. CDR3 length: 14 amino acids. CDR1 and CDR2 from the germline V gene are LNHDA and SQIVND (reference sequence). DNA of the CDR3: TGTGCCACATCCAGAGGAAGTAGCAATCAGCCCCAGCATTTT. This sequence encodes CATSRGSSNQPQHF.

This sequence joins TRBV21-1 and TRBJ2-7; the table's D gene call, TRBD2, was not cross checked with the DNA. TRBV21-1 is noted as a pseudogene. This CDR3 has 15 residues. CDR3 in DNA: TGTGCCAGCAGCAAACCAGCGGCCATACCCTACGAGCAGTACTTC. The encoded protein is CASSKPAAIPYEQYF.

V gene TRBV11-3 combines with J gene TRBJ2-3; 8 bases agree with TRBD2. Germline loops: CDR1 SGHNT, CDR2 YENEEA. V shed 4 bases, J shed 0 bases, and the junction held 3 bases outside the gene matches. The CDR3 is 15 residues long. The CDR3 loop is CASSSPSGSTDTQYF. In DNA, the CDR3 is TGTGCCAGCAGCTCTCCTAGCGGGAGCACAGATACGCAGTATTTT.

This clonotype was picked up many times. V and J are TRBV29-1 and TRBJ1-3; a weak D match, TRBD1 (6 bases). V dropped 1 base and J dropped 6 bases, with 13 bases sitting between them. Germline-derived CDR1 and CDR2 are SQVTM and ANQGSEA. This CDR3 has 14 amino acids. CDR3 sequence reads: CSVEARDNINTIYF. The DNA for the CDR3 is TGCAGCGTTGAAGCCCGGGACAACATAAACACCATATATTTT.

This chain links TRBV12-3 or TRBV12-4 with TRBJ1-5; the match to TRBD1 covers 7 bases. The CDR3 extends over 14 amino acids. V dropped 2 bases and J dropped 4; count of bases not matched to a gene: 2. The CDR3 DNA reads TGTGCCAGCAGTTTAACGGGACAGAATCAGCCCCAGCATTTT. Protein product: CASSLTGQNQPQHF.

The chain is built from TRBV6-5 and TRBJ2-2, with TRBD2 matching over 9 bases. The germline CDR1 and CDR2 sequences are MNHEY and SVGAGI. V was pared by 1 base and J by 0 bases, with 3 bases of the junction left unmatched. This CDR3 comprises 17 residues. CDR3 nucleotide sequence: TGTGCCAGCAGTTACTGGGCGGGAGGGCCGAACACCGGGGAGCTGTTTTTT. Translated, it gives CASSYWAGGPNTGELFF.

The table lists this clonotype with a few counts. V usage is TRBV4-1 and J usage is TRBJ1-1; no clear D gene. The CDR3 is 12 amino acids. Germline CDR1 MGHRA, CDR2 YSYEKL. V was clipped by 2 bases and J by 3 bases, with 4 bases between them. The CDR3 bases are TGCGCCAGCAGCCAACCGGACACTGAAGCTTTCTTT. It encodes CASSQPDTEAFF.

This clonotype was recorded at least ten times. As DNA, the CDR3 is TGTGCCAGTAGTCAGGGAGGCACAGATACGCAGTATTTT. This sequence encodes CASSQGGTDTQYF. This sequence joins TRBV19 and TRBJ2-3, with D tentatively TRBD1 or TRBD2 (5 bases each). There are 13 residues in the CDR3. The V gene's germline CDR1 is LNHDA and CDR2 SQIVND (reference sequence). Trimming left V 5 bases short and J 1 base short, with 7 bases between.

The chain links TRBV24-1 to TRBJ2-1, with TRBD2 matching over 8 bases. The germline V gene has CDR1 KGHDR and CDR2 SFDVKD. The CDR3 has 16 amino acids. Trimming took 1 base from V and 4 from J; bases not matched to a gene: 5. The CDR3 sequence: CATSDFGAGGYNEQFF. The DNA for the CDR3 is TGTGCCACCAGTGATTTCGGCGCGGGAGGATACAATGAGCAGTTCTTC.

The genes are TRBV11-2 and TRBJ2-3, with D perhaps matching TRBD2 (6 bases). This CDR3 has 15 amino acids. Per germline, CDR1 SGHAT and CDR2 FQNNGV. The ends were cut back, 4 bases at V and 0 bases at J, with 11 bases in the middle. The CDR3 loop is CASSSGSASTDTQYF. In nucleotides, the CDR3 is TGTGCCAGCAGCTCCGGGAGCGCAAGCACAGATACGCAGTATTTT.

This clonotype was seen only a few times. The chain has TRBV6-1 and TRBJ2-5, with 10 bases lining up with TRBD2. The CDR3 has 14 residues. With 6 bases clipped from V and 3 bases from J, the junction kept 4 bases outside the gene matches. Germline assignment: CDR1 MNHNS and CDR2 SASEGT. CDR3 in amino acids: CASRPGLAEETQYF. CDR3 coding DNA: TGTGCCAGCAGACCCGGACTAGCGGAAGAGACCCAGTACTTC.

The chain recombines TRBV7-3 with TRBJ2-3; 9 bases agree with TRBD2. V trimming: 1 base; J trimming: 5 bases; junction bases outside the gene matches: 1. Germline CDR1 SGHTA, CDR2 FQGTGA. There are 14 residues in the CDR3. The CDR3 loop reads CASSLRAGGDTQYF. DNA for the CDR3: TGTGCCAGCAGCTTAAGAGCGGGGGGAGATACGCAGTATTTT.

This chain joins TRBV5-1 and TRBJ2-7, with a possible D match to TRBD1 (5 bases). The germline CDR1 and CDR2 sequences are SGHRS and YFSETQ. The CDR3 is 13 residues long. V was pared by 3 bases and J by 4 bases, with 11 bases between. Written as DNA, the CDR3 is TGCGCCAGCAGCTGGCATAAGGGGTACGAGCAGTACTTC. This translates into CASSWHKGYEQYF.

V and J are TRBV4-2 and TRBJ2-1; weak D call: TRBD2 (5 bases). V was cut by 0 bases and J by 0 bases, with 12 bases left in between. The CDR3 is 17 residues long. CDR1 is LGHNA, CDR2 YNFKEQ, per germline. In DNA form, the CDR3 reads TGTGCCAGCAGCCAAGAAACCGCGGGTAGCTCCTACAATGAGCAGTTCTTC. Translating it yields CASSQETAGSSYNEQFF.

This clonotype turned up a few times. This chain joins TRBV29-1 and TRBJ1-2; D uncertain. The CDR3 has 11 amino acids. V was trimmed by 3 bases and J by 2 bases, leaving 4 bases between them. The germline CDR1 and CDR2 sequences are SQVTM and ANQGSEA. The DNA of the CDR3 is TGCAGCGTTGAGGAGAACTATGGCTACACCTTC. This codes for CSVEENYGYTF.

At least ten counts were recorded for this clonotype. This chain uses TRBV7-9 with TRBJ2-5; D is undetermined. Trimming left V 5 bases short and J 2 bases short, with 15 bases between. The germline CDR1 and CDR2 sequences are SEHNR and FQNEAQ (reference sequence). This CDR3 is built from 15 residues. This CDR3 is CASSPRFRVQETQYF. The DNA of the CDR3 is TGTGCCAGCAGCCCTCGTTTTAGGGTACAAGAGACCCAGTACTTC.

This chain's CDR3 is CAISESSGTGSDTQYF. CDR3 bases: TGTGCCATCAGTGAGTCCTCCGGGACAGGGTCAGATACGCAGTATTTT. The rearrangement joins TRBV10-3 to TRBJ2-3; TRBD1 agrees at 9 bases. Trimming took 0 bases from V and 4 from J; bases not matched to a gene: 5. CDR3 length equals 16 residues. Germline V gene lookup returns CDR1 ENHRY and CDR2 SYGVKD.

The table lists this clonotype with many counts. The J gene is TRBJ2-2, the V gene TRBV5-1; no definite D call. From germline, CDR1 is SGHRS and CDR2 YFSETQ. Trimming took 2 bases from V and 3 from J, leaving 5 bases between them. This CDR3 has 13 amino acids. The CDR3: CASSFRDTGELFF. In DNA, the CDR3 is TGCGCCAGCAGCTTCCGGGACACCGGGGAGCTGTTTTTT.

This clonotype was found a few times. The chain joins TRBV27 to TRBJ2-1; 11 nucleotides line up with TRBD2. CDR3 length: 17 residues. The ends lost 10 bases at V and 7 bases at J; junction bases unmatched: 18. Germline CDR1 and CDR2: MNHEY and SMNVEV (reference sequence). CDR3 sequence reads: CAISGGPSGRPSNEQFF. As DNA, the CDR3 is TGTGCCATCTCCGGGGGCCCTAGCGGGAGGCCCTCAAATGAGCAGTTCTTC.